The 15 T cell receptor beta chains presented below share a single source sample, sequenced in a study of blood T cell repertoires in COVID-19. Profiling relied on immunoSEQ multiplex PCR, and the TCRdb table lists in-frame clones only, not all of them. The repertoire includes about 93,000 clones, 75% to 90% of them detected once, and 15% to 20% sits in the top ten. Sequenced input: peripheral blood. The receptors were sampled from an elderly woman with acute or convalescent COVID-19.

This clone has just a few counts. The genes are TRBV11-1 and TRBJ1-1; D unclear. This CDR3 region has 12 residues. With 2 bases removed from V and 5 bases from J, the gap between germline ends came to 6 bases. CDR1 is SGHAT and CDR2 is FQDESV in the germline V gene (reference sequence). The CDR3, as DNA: TGTGCCAGCAGCTTATCACGGACTGAAGCTTTCTTT. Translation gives CASSLSRTEAFF.

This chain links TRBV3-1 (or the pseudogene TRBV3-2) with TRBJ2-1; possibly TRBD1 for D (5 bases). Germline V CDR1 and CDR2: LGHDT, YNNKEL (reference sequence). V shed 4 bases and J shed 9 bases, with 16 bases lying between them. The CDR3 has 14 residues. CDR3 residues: CASSPLQEQGEQFF. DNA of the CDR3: TGTGCCAGCAGCCCCCTCCAGGAGCAGGGTGAGCAGTTCTTC.

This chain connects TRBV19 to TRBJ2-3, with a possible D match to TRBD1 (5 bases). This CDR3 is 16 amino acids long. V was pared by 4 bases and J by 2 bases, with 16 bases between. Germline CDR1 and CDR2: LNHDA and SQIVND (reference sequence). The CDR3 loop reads CASSTPYRRSTDTQYF. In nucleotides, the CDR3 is TGTGCCAGTAGTACCCCGTACAGGCGATCCACAGATACGCAGTATTTT.

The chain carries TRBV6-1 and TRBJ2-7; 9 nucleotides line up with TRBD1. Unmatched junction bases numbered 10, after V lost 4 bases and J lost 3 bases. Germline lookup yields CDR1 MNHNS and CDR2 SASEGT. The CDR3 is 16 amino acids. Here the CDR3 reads CASSGLPGQGIYEQYF. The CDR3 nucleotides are TGTGCCAGCAGTGGCCTTCCAGGACAGGGGATCTACGAGCAGTACTTC.

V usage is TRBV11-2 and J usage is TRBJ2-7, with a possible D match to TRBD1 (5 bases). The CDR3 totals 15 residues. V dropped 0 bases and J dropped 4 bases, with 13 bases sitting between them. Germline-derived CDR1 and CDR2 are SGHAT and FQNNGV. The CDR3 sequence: CASSLEGRRQYEQYF. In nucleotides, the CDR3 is TGTGCCAGCAGCTTAGAGGGGCGTAGGCAGTACGAGCAGTACTTC.

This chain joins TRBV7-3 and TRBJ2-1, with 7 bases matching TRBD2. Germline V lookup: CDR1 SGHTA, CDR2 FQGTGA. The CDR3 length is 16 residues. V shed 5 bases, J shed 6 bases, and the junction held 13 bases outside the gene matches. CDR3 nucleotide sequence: TGTGCCAGCAGCCGGCAGGGAGGGGTTCTGAGCAATGAGCAGTTCTTC. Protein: CASSRQGGVLSNEQFF.

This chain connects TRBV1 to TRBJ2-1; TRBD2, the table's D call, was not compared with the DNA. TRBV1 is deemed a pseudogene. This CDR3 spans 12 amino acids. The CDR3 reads CTSSTRTTEQFF. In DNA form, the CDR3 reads TGCACCAGCAGCACCCGGACTACTGAGCAGTTCTTC.

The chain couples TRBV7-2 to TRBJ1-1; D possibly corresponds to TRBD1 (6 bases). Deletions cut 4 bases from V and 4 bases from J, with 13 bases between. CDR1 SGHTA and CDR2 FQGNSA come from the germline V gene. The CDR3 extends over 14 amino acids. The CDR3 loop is CASSSEGGTTEAFF. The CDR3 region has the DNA TGTGCCAGCAGCTCCGAGGGGGGGACCACTGAAGCTTTCTTT.

CDR3 DNA: TGTGCCAGTAGTACCCCTCCCCAATCGACAGGGATCCACGAGCAGTACTTC. Its protein is CASSTPPQSTGIHEQYF. J is TRBJ2-7 and V is TRBV19, with TRBD1 matching over 7 bases. There are 17 residues in the CDR3. Trimming at V came to 4 bases and at J to 5 bases, leaving 17 bases not matched to a gene. From germline, CDR1 is LNHDA and CDR2 SQIVND (reference sequence).

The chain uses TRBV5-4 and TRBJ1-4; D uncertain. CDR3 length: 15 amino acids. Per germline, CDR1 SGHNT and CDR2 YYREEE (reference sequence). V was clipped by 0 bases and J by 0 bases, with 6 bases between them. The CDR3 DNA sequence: TGTGCCAGCAGCTTGGGCCAGACAACTAATGAAAAACTGTTTTTT. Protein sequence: CASSLGQTTNEKLFF.

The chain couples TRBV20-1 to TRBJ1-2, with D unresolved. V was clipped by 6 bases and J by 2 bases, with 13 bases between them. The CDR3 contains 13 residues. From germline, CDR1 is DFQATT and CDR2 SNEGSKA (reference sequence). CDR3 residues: CSASSRLNYGYTF. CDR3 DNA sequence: TGCAGTGCCAGTAGCCGATTAAACTATGGCTACACCTTC.

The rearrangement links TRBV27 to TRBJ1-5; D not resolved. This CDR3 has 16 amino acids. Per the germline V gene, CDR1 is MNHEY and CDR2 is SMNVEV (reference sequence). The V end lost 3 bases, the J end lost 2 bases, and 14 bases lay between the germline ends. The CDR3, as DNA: TGTGCCAGCAGTTTTCAAGGTTCGAGGGGCAATCAGCCCCAGCATTTT. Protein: CASSFQGSRGNQPQHF.

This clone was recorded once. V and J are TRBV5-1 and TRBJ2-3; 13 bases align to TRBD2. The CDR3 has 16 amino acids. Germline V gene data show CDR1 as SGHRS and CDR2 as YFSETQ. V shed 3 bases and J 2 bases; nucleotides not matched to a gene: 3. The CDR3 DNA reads TGCGCCAGCAGCTCGGGACTAGCGGGAAACACAGATACGCAGTATTTT. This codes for CASSSGLAGNTDTQYF.

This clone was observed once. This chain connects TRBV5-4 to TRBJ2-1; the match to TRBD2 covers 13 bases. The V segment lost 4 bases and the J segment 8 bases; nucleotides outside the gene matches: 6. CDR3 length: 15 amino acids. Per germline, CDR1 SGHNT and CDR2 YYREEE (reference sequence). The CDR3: CASSQLAGGIDEQFF. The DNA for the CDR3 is TGTGCCAGCAGCCAACTAGCGGGGGGGATCGATGAGCAGTTCTTC.

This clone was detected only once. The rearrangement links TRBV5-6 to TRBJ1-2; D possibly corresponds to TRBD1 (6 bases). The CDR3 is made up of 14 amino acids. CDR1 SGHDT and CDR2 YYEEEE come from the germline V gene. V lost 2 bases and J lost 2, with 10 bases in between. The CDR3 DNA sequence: TGTGCCAGCAGCTTTGACAGGAGGAACTATGGCTACACCTTC. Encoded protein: CASSFDRRNYGYTF.